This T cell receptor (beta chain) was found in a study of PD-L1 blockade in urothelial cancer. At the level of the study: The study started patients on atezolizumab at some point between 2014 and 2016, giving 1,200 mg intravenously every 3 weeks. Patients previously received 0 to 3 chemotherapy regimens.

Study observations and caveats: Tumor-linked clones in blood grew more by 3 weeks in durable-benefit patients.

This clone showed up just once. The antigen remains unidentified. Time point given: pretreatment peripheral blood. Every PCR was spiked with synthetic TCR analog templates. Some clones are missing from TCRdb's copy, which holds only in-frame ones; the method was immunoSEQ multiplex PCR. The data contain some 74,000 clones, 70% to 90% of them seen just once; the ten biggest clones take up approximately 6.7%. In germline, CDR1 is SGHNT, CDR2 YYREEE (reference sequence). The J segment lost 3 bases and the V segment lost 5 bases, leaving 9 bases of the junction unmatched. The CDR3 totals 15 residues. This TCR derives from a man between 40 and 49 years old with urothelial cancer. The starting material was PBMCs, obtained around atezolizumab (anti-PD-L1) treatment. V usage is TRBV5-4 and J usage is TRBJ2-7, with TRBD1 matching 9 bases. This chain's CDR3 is CASSSAQGANYEQYF. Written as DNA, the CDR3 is TGTGCCAGCAGTTCCGCACAGGGGGCAAACTACGAGCAGTACTTC.